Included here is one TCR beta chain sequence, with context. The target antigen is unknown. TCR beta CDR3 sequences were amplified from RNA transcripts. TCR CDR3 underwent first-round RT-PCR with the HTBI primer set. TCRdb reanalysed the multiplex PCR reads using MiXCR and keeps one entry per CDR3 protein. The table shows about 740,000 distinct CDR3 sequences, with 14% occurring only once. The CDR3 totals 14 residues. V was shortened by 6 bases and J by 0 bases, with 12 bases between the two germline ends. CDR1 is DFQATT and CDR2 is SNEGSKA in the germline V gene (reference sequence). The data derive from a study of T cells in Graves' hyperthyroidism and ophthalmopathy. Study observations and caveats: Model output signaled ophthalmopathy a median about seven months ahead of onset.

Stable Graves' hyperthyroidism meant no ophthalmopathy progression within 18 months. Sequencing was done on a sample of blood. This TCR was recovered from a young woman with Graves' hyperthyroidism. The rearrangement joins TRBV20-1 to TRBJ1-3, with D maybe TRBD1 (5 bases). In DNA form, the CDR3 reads TGCAGTGCCTTCGACAGATCCTCTGGAAACACCATATATTTT. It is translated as CSAFDRSSGNTIYF.